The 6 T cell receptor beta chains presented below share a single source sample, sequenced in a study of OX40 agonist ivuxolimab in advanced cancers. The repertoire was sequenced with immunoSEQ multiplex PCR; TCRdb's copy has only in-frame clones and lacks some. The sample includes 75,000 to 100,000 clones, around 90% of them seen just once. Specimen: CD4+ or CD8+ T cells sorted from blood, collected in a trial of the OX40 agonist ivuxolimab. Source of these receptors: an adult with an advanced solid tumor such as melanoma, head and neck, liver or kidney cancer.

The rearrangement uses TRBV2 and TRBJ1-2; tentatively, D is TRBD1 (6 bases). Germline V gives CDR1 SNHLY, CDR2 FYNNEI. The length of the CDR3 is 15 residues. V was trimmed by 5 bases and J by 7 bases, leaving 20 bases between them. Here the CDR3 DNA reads TGTGCCAGCAGTCATACGGACAGCGGAATTCTTGGCTACACCTTC. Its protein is CASSHTDSGILGYTF.

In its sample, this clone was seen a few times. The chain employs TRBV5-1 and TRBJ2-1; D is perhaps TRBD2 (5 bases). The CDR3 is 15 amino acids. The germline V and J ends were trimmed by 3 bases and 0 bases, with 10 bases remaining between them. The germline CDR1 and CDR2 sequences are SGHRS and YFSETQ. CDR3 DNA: TGCGCCAGCAGCTACTCGGGGAGCTCCTACAATGAGCAGTTCTTC. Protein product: CASSYSGSSYNEQFF. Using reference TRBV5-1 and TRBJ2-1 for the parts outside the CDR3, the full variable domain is KAGVTQTPRYLIKTRGQQVTLSCSPISGHRSVSWYQQTPGQGLQFLFEYFSETQRNKGNFPGRFSGRQFSNSRSEMNVSTLELGDSALYLCASSYSGSSYNEQFFGPGTRLTVL.

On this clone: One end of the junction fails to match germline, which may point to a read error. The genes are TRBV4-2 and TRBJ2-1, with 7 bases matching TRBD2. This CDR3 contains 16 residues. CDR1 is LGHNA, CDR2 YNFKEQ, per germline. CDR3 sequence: CASSQPLGRDYSEQFF. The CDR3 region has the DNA TGTGCCAGCAGCCAACCCCTGGGCAGGGACTACAGTGAGCAGTTCTTC.

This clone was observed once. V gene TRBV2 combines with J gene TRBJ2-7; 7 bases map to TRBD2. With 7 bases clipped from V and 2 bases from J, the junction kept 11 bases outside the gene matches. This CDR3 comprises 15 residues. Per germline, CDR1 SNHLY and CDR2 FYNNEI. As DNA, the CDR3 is TGTGCCAGCACTGACATGGGGGGGGTCGCCTACGAGCAGTACTTC. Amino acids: CASTDMGGVAYEQYF.

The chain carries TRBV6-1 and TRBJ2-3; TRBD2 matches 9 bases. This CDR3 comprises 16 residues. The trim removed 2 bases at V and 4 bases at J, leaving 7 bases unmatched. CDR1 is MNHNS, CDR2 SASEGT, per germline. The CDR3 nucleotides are TGTGCCAGCAGTGAATCGCCTAGCGGGATGGCAGATACGCAGTATTTT. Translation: CASSESPSGMADTQYF.

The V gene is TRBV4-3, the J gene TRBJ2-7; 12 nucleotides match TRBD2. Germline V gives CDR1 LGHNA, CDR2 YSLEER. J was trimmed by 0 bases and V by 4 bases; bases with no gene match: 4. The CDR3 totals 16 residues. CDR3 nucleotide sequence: TGCGCCAGCAGCCGAAGACTAGCGGGAGACTCCTACGAGCAGTACTTC. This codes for CASSRRLAGDSYEQYF.